The T cell receptor beta chain described here comes from a study of graft-versus-host responses after intestinal transplantation listed by TCRdb under 2021. Turning to the overall study: The transplants that recipients got were multivisceral, liver-intestinal, or isolated intestinal. Anti-thymocyte globulin induction was given to all recipients, followed by maintenance tacrolimus and steroids for two to four years. Bulk TCR-beta CDR3 sequencing was used to track graft-versus-host and host-versus-graft alloreactive T cell clones in the graft, circulation and bone marrow after intestinal transplantation. To identify alloreactive clones, pre-transplant mixed lymphocyte reaction products were sequenced and then compared with unstimulated pre-transplant donor and recipient T cells. Of the 20 to 30 intestinal transplant recipients enrolled in the cohort, one of whom was a retransplant, a few patients without pretransplant specimens were excluded. Donor T cell macrochimerism was defined as a peak of at least 4% donor T cells among recipient peripheral blood mononuclear cells. Instead of going to the commercial service, samples from a few later patients were sequenced in-house on an Illumina MiSeq and processed with MiXCR. Broad study findings and their caveats: Early after transplant, declines in HvG clones were associated with peak levels of circulating GvH clones. Patients with donor T cell macrochimerism had high GvH to HvG T cell clonal ratios in their allografts. GvH clones were detected in recipient bone marrow, and some appeared earlier in ileal mucosa or blood, consistent with an intestinal mucosal origin. The relatively low number and heterogeneity of intestinal transplant patients limited the conclusions.

Comment on this clone: Its target antigen remains unknown. No clone much larger than this one lies a single base away; base qualities are absent.

In the first month after transplant, blood samples were collected up to 4 times, and after that at least monthly when available. Libraries were made using the immunoSEQ multiplex PCR assay. High-throughput TCR-beta CDR3 sequencing of genomic DNA from most patients was performed by Adaptive Biotechnologies. Under the source paper's analysis protocol: Adaptive's ImmunoSEQ software was the source of the TCR sequencing data for 15 to 20 patients, while three other patients were processed with MiXCR and VDJtools. CDR3 nucleotide sequences shared between donor and recipient were removed because their origin could not be assigned. To be classed as alloreactive, a clone needed at least 2-fold expansion over unstimulated cells and a minimum CFSE-low frequency of 0.002% (template counts) or 0.001% (read counts). Clones detected in sequenced pre-transplant spleen, lymph node, or MLR CFSE-low populations of the donor or recipient were defined as mappable. Cumulative frequency of alloreactive clones was calculated as a percentage of all sequences weighted by copy number. Sourced from immuneACCESS, this table was stored by TCRdb with only in-frame sequences that have V and J called. A share of the clones is absent; for the studies checked, an unresolved V gene accounts for under half, and the remainder has no known explanation. Clonal size and the V and J genes are those of that table, whereas D and trimming came from the DNA. For this sample the table gives tens of thousands of clones, of which around 94% were detected only once. The biggest ten clones account for roughly 0.8% of the sample.

Sequencing used PBMCs, obtained 16 days after intestinal transplant. This sequence originates from a human patient who received an intestinal transplant, so some T cells may come from the graft donor.

For the CDR3, the sequence is CASSHLPDSGYEQYF. The sequenced DNA is TGCGCCAGCAGCCACCTGCCCGACAGTGGCTACGAGCAGTACTTC. The chain couples TRBV4-1 to TRBJ2-7; D gene: possibly TRBD1, on 5 matching bases. The germline V gene supplies CDR1 MGHRA and CDR2 YSYEKL. Trimming removed 3 bases from V and 3 bases from J, leaving 15 bases between the germline ends. The CDR3 has 15 amino acids, counting the end cysteine and phenylalanine. Only the CDR3 portion is preserved as DNA: 45 bases, with reading frame beginning at the first base.